The 22 T cell receptor beta chains listed next were all sequenced from one sample in a study of shared clonotypes between healthy human individuals. Produced via immunoSEQ multiplex PCR; TCRdb's table is partial and in-frame only. The sample holds about 1.9 million clones; 85% to 95% are singletons and the top ten take 1.5% to 2%. Naive CD8 cells, CD45RO-negative and positively selected for CCR7, excluded terminally differentiated effector memory CD45RA+ cells. The sample consisted of naive CD8+ T cells from PBMCs. The source of these receptors is a man in his late teens or twenties in good health. Some clones in this sample may be carry-over from other donors' samples.

J is TRBJ2-4 and V is TRBV4-1; no clear D. From germline, CDR1 is MGHRA and CDR2 YSYEKL. The CDR3 runs 15 residues. V lost 2 bases, J lost 0 bases, and 8 bases lay in between. CDR3 bases: TGCGCCAGCAGCCAACAGACACTAGCCAAAAACATTCAGTACTTC. This gives the protein CASSQQTLAKNIQYF.

The V gene is TRBV2, the J gene TRBJ2-7; TRBD1 matches at 8 bases. Losses at the gene ends were 6 bases for V and 2 bases for J; bases not matched to a gene: 9. The CDR3 has 15 residues. Germline CDR1 is SNHLY and CDR2 is FYNNEI. The CDR3 region is CASRGRTGKPYEQYF. DNA for the CDR3: TGTGCCAGCAGGGGGAGGACAGGGAAACCCTACGAGCAGTACTTC. The full variable domain, its missing parts supplied by reference TRBV2 and TRBJ2-7, is EPEVTQTPSHQVTQMGQEVILRCVPISNHLYFYWYRQILGQKVEFLVSFYNNEISEKSEIFDDQFSVERPDGSNFTLKIRSTKLEDSAMYFCASRGRTGKPYEQYFGPGTRLTVT.

The rearrangement joins TRBV11-2 to TRBJ2-6; 8 positions agree with TRBD1. This CDR3 is 16 amino acids long. The trim removed 6 bases at V and 4 bases at J, leaving 8 bases unmatched. Germline loops: CDR1 SGHAT, CDR2 FQNNGV. The CDR3 DNA is TGTGCCAGCAGGCGGGACAGGTCGCCCGGGGCCAACGTCCTGACTTTC. Translating it yields CASRRDRSPGANVLTF.

Turning to this clone: Distinct nucleotide sequences in the sample also encode this CDR3. The rearrangement uses TRBV9 and TRBJ1-1, with D unclear. The CDR3 length is 14 residues. Looked up from germline, CDR1 is SGDLS and CDR2 is YYNGEE. With 2 bases removed from V and 4 bases from J, the gap between germline ends came to 12 bases. The CDR3 DNA reads TGTGCCAGCAGCGTCGGGAATGGTGGCACTGAAGCTTTCTTT. It codes for CASSVGNGGTEAFF.

With respect to this clone: This CDR3 is also generated by other DNA sequences in the sample. The J gene is TRBJ2-7, the V gene TRBV7-3, with TRBD1 identical over 9 bases. The germline V gene encodes CDR1 SGHTA and CDR2 FQGTGA. V lost 3 bases, J lost 7 bases, and 7 bases stayed unmatched. This CDR3 comprises 14 residues. CDR3 DNA sequence: TGTGCCAGCAGCTTGGGACAGGGATTGGGAGAGCAGTACTTC. It specifies CASSLGQGLGEQYF.

The rearrangement links TRBV7-9 to TRBJ2-7; D is undetermined. CDR1 is SEHNR and CDR2 is FQNEAQ in the germline V gene (reference sequence). Trimming left V 5 bases short and J 7 bases short, with 24 bases between. The CDR3 covers 16 residues. This CDR3 is CASSPPLSVRNHEQYF. Here the CDR3 DNA reads TGTGCCAGCAGCCCCCCTTTGAGTGTCCGGAATCATGAGCAGTACTTC.

The CDR3 DNA reads as TGTGCCAGCAGTCCTCCCTCCGGGGCCAACGTCCTGACTTTC. Translating gives CASSPPSGANVLTF. This chain links TRBV6-6 with TRBJ2-6, with no clear D. Per germline, CDR1 MNHNY and CDR2 SVGAGI (reference sequence). This CDR3 spans 14 amino acids. Trimming pared 5 bases from V and 4 bases from J, leaving 9 bases between.

V is TRBV5-6 and J is TRBJ2-7; a weak D match, TRBD2 (6 bases). V shed 0 bases and J shed 0 bases, with 10 bases lying between them. The CDR3 is made up of 15 amino acids. Germline lookup yields CDR1 SGHDT and CDR2 YYEEEE. The CDR3 sequence: CASSLVRGRSYEQYF. Written as DNA, the CDR3 is TGTGCCAGCAGCTTGGTGCGGGGCCGCTCCTACGAGCAGTACTTC. Complete variable domain (other parts from reference TRBV5-6 and TRBJ2-7): DAGVTQSPTHLIKTRGQQVTLRCSPKSGHDTVSWYQQALGQGPQFIFQYYEEEERQRGNFPDRFSGHQFPNYSSELNVNALLLGDSALYLCASSLVRGRSYEQYFGPGTRLTVT.

The genes are TRBV28 and TRBJ2-5; D perhaps matches TRBD1 (7 bases). This CDR3 has 14 amino acids. The V gene's germline CDR1 is MDHEN and CDR2 SYDVKM. Trimming left V 3 bases short and J 5 bases short, with 13 bases between. The CDR3: CASSLEGASETQYF. For the CDR3, the DNA is TGTGCCAGCAGTTTGGAGGGGGCATCGGAGACCCAGTACTTC.

This chain uses TRBV11-2 with TRBJ2-1, with D unclear. The length of the CDR3 is 15 residues. Germline lookup yields CDR1 SGHAT and CDR2 FQNNGV. V was trimmed by 5 bases and J by 6 bases, leaving 17 bases between them. CDR3 sequence (DNA): TGTGCCAGCAGCACCCGGGCTGCAACACTCAATGAGCAGTTCTTC. Protein sequence: CASSTRAATLNEQFF.

The chain is built from TRBV9 and TRBJ2-1, with 9 nucleotides matching TRBD2. CDR1 is SGDLS, CDR2 YYNGEE, per germline. The CDR3 covers 14 residues. J lost 7 bases, V lost 6 bases, and 8 bases had no gene match. CDR3 protein: CASTRSGRWNEQFF. The CDR3 coding sequence is TGTGCCAGCACCCGAAGCGGGAGGTGGAATGAGCAGTTCTTC. Full variable domain (remainder filled in from reference TRBV9 and TRBJ2-1): DSGVTQTPKHLITATGQRVTLRCSPRSGDLSVYWYQQSLDQGLQFLIQYYNGEERAKGNILERFSAQQFPDLHSELNLSSLELGDSALYFCASTRSGRWNEQFFGPGTRLTVL.

The V and J genes are TRBV6-5 and TRBJ1-3; tentatively, D is TRBD1 (5 bases). The germline V and J ends were trimmed by 6 bases and 1 base, with 10 bases remaining between them. There are 14 residues in the CDR3. Germline lookup yields CDR1 MNHEY and CDR2 SVGAGI. The CDR3 DNA follows: TGTGCCAGCAGGGCAGGGAGGTCTGGAAACACCATATATTTT. This sequence encodes CASRAGRSGNTIYF.

The rearrangement links TRBV7-9 to TRBJ2-2; D not certain. The CDR3 has 14 residues. V was trimmed by 7 bases and J by 0 bases, leaving 9 bases between them. Per the germline V gene, CDR1 is SEHNR and CDR2 is FQNEAQ (reference sequence). This CDR3 reads CASIQIANTGELFF. The CDR3 region has the DNA TGTGCCAGCATCCAGATCGCGAACACCGGGGAGCTGTTTTTT.

This chain joins TRBV27 and TRBJ2-1; 7 bases match TRBD2. This CDR3 is 12 amino acids long. The V gene end was trimmed by 6 bases and the J gene end by 7 bases; junction bases not matched to a gene: 3. The germline V gene has CDR1 MNHEY and CDR2 SMNVEV (reference sequence). Here the CDR3 reads CASRPLANEQFF. CDR3 coding DNA: TGTGCCAGCAGGCCACTAGCGAATGAGCAGTTCTTC.

The CDR3 reads CASSQDISNQPQHF. In DNA, the CDR3 is TGTGCCAGCAGTCAGGACATTAGCAATCAGCCCCAGCATTTT. The chain has TRBV6-6 and TRBJ1-5; a weak D match, TRBD1 (5 bases). There are 14 residues in the CDR3. CDR1 is MNHNY and CDR2 is SVGAGI in the germline V gene (reference sequence). V lost 5 bases and J lost 0, with 8 bases in between.

The rearrangement links TRBV28 to TRBJ1-5; the D gene is possibly TRBD1 (5 bases). The V end was cut by 8 bases, the J end by 7 bases, with 15 bases between. Looked up from germline, CDR1 is MDHEN and CDR2 is SYDVKM. The CDR3 has 13 residues. CDR3 amino acids: CASGGGSRQPQHF. The DNA for the CDR3 is TGTGCCAGCGGGGGGGGGTCCAGGCAGCCCCAGCATTTT.

The V call is TRBV27, the J call TRBJ2-3, with 10 nucleotides matching TRBD2. The CDR3 loop spans 16 amino acids. The germline V gene encodes CDR1 MNHEY and CDR2 SMNVEV (reference sequence). V was clipped by 3 bases and J by 0 bases; unmatched bases: 3. The CDR3 DNA sequence: TGTGCCAGCAGTTTCCTTAGCGGGAGGAGCACAGATACGCAGTATTTT. This codes for CASSFLSGRSTDTQYF.

In this sample, this clone turned up once. In the same sample, other DNA sequences code for this CDR3. V usage is TRBV4-3 and J usage is TRBJ2-7; D call uncertain. V lost 1 base and J lost 0, with 7 bases in between. The CDR3 totals 14 residues. Germline CDR1 is LGHNA and CDR2 is YSLEER. The CDR3 sequence: CASSQVTRSYEQYF. The CDR3 DNA sequence: TGCGCCAGCAGCCAAGTGACGCGCTCCTACGAGCAGTACTTC.

The CDR3 DNA follows: TGCGCCAGCCGTGGCTTCAAAAACATTCAGTACTTC. It codes for CASRGFKNIQYF. V usage is TRBV5-1 and J usage is TRBJ2-4; D call uncertain. This CDR3 spans 12 amino acids. V was shortened by 7 bases and J by 3 bases, with 8 bases between the two germline ends. The germline gives CDR1 SGHRS, CDR2 YFSETQ.

The chain combines TRBV19 with TRBJ2-7, with D unclear. The CDR3 sequence is 13 residues long. The germline V and J ends were trimmed by 3 bases and 2 bases, with 8 bases remaining between them. Germline-derived CDR1 and CDR2 are LNHDA and SQIVND (reference sequence). The CDR3 nucleotides are TGTGCCAGTAGTATGTCGGCAACCTACGAGCAGTACTTC. It is translated as CASSMSATYEQYF.

The genes are TRBV5-6 and TRBJ2-7, with TRBD2 matching 16 bases. There are 17 residues in the CDR3. CDR1 and CDR2 from the germline V gene are SGHDT and YYEEEE. V gave up 4 bases and J gave up 5 bases; unmatched junction bases: 9. CDR3 coding DNA: TGTGCCAGCAGCCCCGGGACTAGCGGGAGGGCCAGGAACGAGCAGTACTTC. This codes for CASSPGTSGRARNEQYF.

V gene TRBV14 combines with J gene TRBJ2-7; tentatively, D is TRBD2 (6 bases). This CDR3 contains 13 residues. CDR1 SGHDN and CDR2 FVKESK come from the germline V gene. V lost 1 base to trimming and J lost 6 bases, with 10 bases between them. CDR3 DNA: TGTGCCAGCAGCCAAGCCTCGGGGGTCGAGCAGTACTTC. Amino acids: CASSQASGVEQYF.